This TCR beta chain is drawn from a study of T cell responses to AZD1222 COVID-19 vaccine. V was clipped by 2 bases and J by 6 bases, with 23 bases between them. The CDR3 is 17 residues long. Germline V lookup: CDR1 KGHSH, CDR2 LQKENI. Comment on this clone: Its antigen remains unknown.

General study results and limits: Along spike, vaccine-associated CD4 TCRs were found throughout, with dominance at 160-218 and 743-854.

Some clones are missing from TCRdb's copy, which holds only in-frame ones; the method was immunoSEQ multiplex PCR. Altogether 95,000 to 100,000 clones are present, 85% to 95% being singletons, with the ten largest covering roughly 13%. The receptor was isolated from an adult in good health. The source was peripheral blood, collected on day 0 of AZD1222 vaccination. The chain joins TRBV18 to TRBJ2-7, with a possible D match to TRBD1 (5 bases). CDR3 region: CASSPNITGPTPGEQYF. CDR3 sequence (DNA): TGTGCCAGCTCACCAAATATAACAGGACCGACCCCCGGCGAGCAGTACTTC.